This record concerns one TCR beta chain sequence. Distinct nucleotide sequences in the sample also encode this CDR3. The sample comes from a study of blood T cell repertoires in COVID-19. Individuals aged 18 to 89 years were recruited from fewer than 25 US areas. The CDR3 contains 13 residues. Germline values: CDR1 MNHEY, CDR2 SMNVEV (reference sequence). V dropped 5 bases and J dropped 0 bases, with 7 bases sitting between them. Measured with immunoSEQ multiplex PCR; TCRdb has only the in-frame clones, and not every one. The repertoire has hundreds of thousands of clones, roughly 90% of them found once; the top ten carry approximately 3%.

Sequencing input: PBMCs or T cells enriched from blood (not recorded which). The sequence was obtained from a woman aged 45-60 years who had recovered from COVID-19. This chain uses TRBV27 with TRBJ1-1; D call uncertain. The DNA for the CDR3 is TGTGCCAGCAGTCGACTGGTGAACACTGAAGCTTTCTTT. Amino acid sequence: CASSRLVNTEAFF.